The next 15 T cell receptor beta chains were all read from a single sample in a study of human T cells and chemical hapten exposure. TCRdb fed the RACE reads into MiXCR, producing one record per CDR3 protein. The sample lists more than 250,000 distinct CDR3 sequences, 7% to 10% occurring once. Regarding time point: pre-sensitization, week 0. The sample's treatment: therapeutic diphenylcyclopropenone sensitization with weekly scalp DPC. This specimen consisted of whole blood, obtained in connection with sensitization to the hapten diphenylcyclopropenone (DPC). Every receptor here comes from a woman in her thirties or forties with alopecia areata. Some clones in this sample may be carry-over from other donors' samples.

DNA for the CDR3: TGTGCCAGCAGCCCGGGACAGGGAGGTAATGAAAAACTGTTTTTT. Its translation: CASSPGQGGNEKLFF. This rearrangement joins TRBV28 to TRBJ1-4; 9 bases line up with TRBD1. V lost 6 bases and J lost 4; bases outside the gene matches: 6. CDR3 length: 15 amino acids. In germline, CDR1 is MDHEN, CDR2 SYDVKM. Full variable domain (remainder filled in from reference TRBV28 and TRBJ1-4): DVKVTQSSRYLVKRTGEKVFLECVQDMDHENMFWYRQDPGLGLRLIYFSYDVKMKEKGDIPEGYSVSREKKERFSLILESASTNQTSMYLCASSPGQGGNEKLFFGSGTQLSVL.

This clonotype was counted at least ten times. The chain joins TRBV5-6 to TRBJ1-2; D gene ambiguous. V was cut by 0 bases and J by 2 bases, with 11 bases left in between. Per the germline V gene, CDR1 is SGHDT and CDR2 is YYEEEE. The CDR3 runs to 15 residues. The CDR3 DNA sequence: TGTGCCAGCAGCTTGGATGCAGGTGGAAACTATGGCTACACCTTC. This sequence encodes CASSLDAGGNYGYTF.

This chain uses TRBV3-1 with TRBJ1-4; 7 bases line up with TRBD1. The germline V gene has CDR1 LGHDT and CDR2 YNNKEL (reference sequence). This CDR3 has 15 residues. With V trimmed by 4 bases and J by 5 bases, 7 bases remained unmatched. The CDR3 DNA sequence: TGTGCCAGCAGCCGAGGGGAACAGGGGAATGAAAAACTGTTTTTT. Translation: CASSRGEQGNEKLFF. The full variable domain, rest sourced from reference TRBV3-1 and TRBJ1-4, is DTAVSQTPKYLVTQMGNDKSIKCEQNLGHDTMYWYKQDSKKFLKIMFSYNNKELIINETVPNRFSPKSPDKAHLNLHINSLELGDSAVYFCASSRGEQGNEKLFFGSGTQLSVL.

In its sample, this clonotype was seen once. Since a much larger clone is just one base distant, this may be a read error. This chain connects TRBV6-2 or TRBV6-3 to TRBJ2-1; unclear D gene. The CDR3 loop spans 12 amino acids. The V end was cut by 10 bases, the J end by 2 bases, with 9 bases between. Germline-derived CDR1 and CDR2 are MNHEY and SVGEGT. This CDR3 reads CATGDTYNEQFF. Here the CDR3 DNA reads TGTGCCACTGGAGACACCTACAATGAGCAGTTCTTC.

The chain has TRBV12-3 or TRBV12-4 and TRBJ1-3, with TRBD1 as a possible D gene (5 bases). The length of the CDR3 is 15 residues. V lost 5 bases and J 4 bases, leaving 15 bases between the germline ends. The CDR3 loop is CASSPGLGRGNTIYF. The CDR3 bases are TGTGCCAGCAGTCCGGGACTCGGGAGGGGAAACACCATATATTTT.

This chain connects TRBV12-3 or TRBV12-4 to TRBJ1-1, with D hard to call. The V gene lost 7 bases and the J gene lost 4 bases, with 7 bases spanning the gap. CDR3 length: 11 amino acids. The CDR3 nucleotides read TGTGCCAGCACGCGTCGCACTGAAGCTTTCTTT. Translating it yields CASTRRTEAFF.

V usage is TRBV28 and J usage is TRBJ1-1, with TRBD1 as a possible D gene (6 bases). V dropped 1 base and J dropped 11 bases, with 11 bases sitting between them. CDR3 length: 12 amino acids. The germline V gene has CDR1 MDHEN and CDR2 SYDVKM. The CDR3 region is CASSLLQGQAFF. CDR3 nucleotide sequence: TGTGCCAGCAGTTTATTGCAGGGGCAGGCTTTCTTT.

This clonotype was picked up a small number of times. V and J are TRBV13 and TRBJ2-3; D is undetermined. V was clipped by 0 bases and J by 6 bases, with 13 bases between them. The CDR3 is 15 amino acids. The germline CDR1 and CDR2 sequences are PRHDT and FYEKMQ (reference sequence). CDR3 DNA: TGTGCCAGCAGCTTAGGTCCGGGTGGCGGCGATACGCAGTATTTT. It encodes CASSLGPGGGDTQYF.

This clonotype was seen ten or more times. V gene TRBV5-1 combines with J gene TRBJ1-2, with 9 bases fitting TRBD1. V lost 4 bases and J lost 7; bases outside the gene matches: 11. The CDR3 consists of 15 residues. Germline loops: CDR1 SGHRS, CDR2 YFSETQ. This chain's CDR3 is CASSNLQGAAGGYTF. In nucleotides, the CDR3 is TGCGCCAGCAGCAATTTACAGGGGGCTGCTGGTGGCTACACCTTC.

The chain has TRBV7-2 and TRBJ2-7, with D possibly TRBD2 on 5 matching bases. The CDR3 sequence is 14 residues long. CDR1 is SGHTA and CDR2 is FQGNSA in the germline V gene. V was clipped by 5 bases and J by 5 bases, with 16 bases between them. CDR3 sequence reads: CASSPRVGRHEQYF. The DNA of the CDR3 is TGTGCCAGCAGCCCGCGGGTGGGCAGGCACGAGCAGTACTTC.

The V gene is TRBV12-3 or TRBV12-4, the J gene TRBJ2-5; D ambiguous. The CDR3 has 12 residues. The germline V and J ends were trimmed by 6 bases and 2 bases, with 7 bases remaining between them. As DNA, the CDR3 is TGTGCCAGCAGCGGGCAGCAAGAGACCCAGTACTTC. This translates into CASSGQQETQYF.

This clonotype was observed a few times. Here the CDR3 reads CASSQVGGKTQYF. DNA of the CDR3: TGCGCCAGCAGCCAAGTGGGGGGAAAGACCCAGTACTTC. The chain combines TRBV4-1 with TRBJ2-5; possibly TRBD2 for D (6 bases). Trimming took 1 base from V and 6 from J, leaving 9 bases between them. Germline V CDR1 and CDR2: MGHRA, YSYEKL. The CDR3 extends over 13 amino acids.

In its sample, this clonotype was seen many times. The chain is built from TRBV4-1 and TRBJ1-2; perhaps TRBD1 as D (5 bases). The CDR3 totals 15 residues. The V end lost 0 bases, the J end lost 4 bases, and 12 bases lay between the germline ends. The germline CDR1 and CDR2 sequences are MGHRA and YSYEKL. The DNA of the CDR3 is TGCGCCAGCAGCCAAGATCGAACAGGCCCCTATGGCTACACCTTC. Encoded protein: CASSQDRTGPYGYTF.

This clonotype occurred many times. The rearrangement joins TRBV2 to TRBJ2-6, with no clear D. This CDR3 spans 14 amino acids. Trimming cost V 7 bases and J 0 bases, with 7 bases left between them. Germline V gene lookup returns CDR1 SNHLY and CDR2 FYNNEI. CDR3 DNA sequence: TGTGCCAGCAATCTACACTCTGGGGCCAACGTCCTGACTTTC. Residues: CASNLHSGANVLTF.

This clonotype was counted ten times or more. The genes are TRBV7-2 and TRBJ1-5, with TRBD1 as a possible D gene (6 bases). Per germline, CDR1 SGHTA and CDR2 FQGNSA. This CDR3 spans 17 amino acids. V was pared by 5 bases and J by 3 bases, with 20 bases between. The CDR3 sequence is CASSPFAGHSFNQPQHF. The CDR3 DNA is TGTGCCAGCAGCCCCTTCGCGGGACACTCCTTCAATCAGCCCCAGCATTTT.